This is a list of T cell receptor beta chains from one sample in a study of CD8 T cells in ankylosing spondylitis. TCRdb re-called the 5' RACE reads with MiXCR, one entry per CDR3 protein. The profile covers under 200,000 distinct CDR3 sequences, with approximately 10% appearing a single time and roughly 28% taken by the ten largest. Sample: blood, either unsorted or a sorted T cell fraction (not recorded which). Source of these receptors: a male donor with ankylosing spondylitis or in good health (not recorded which). Each CDR3 is given with its conserved first and last residue. The order of the fields is clone size, V gene, J gene, CDR3 protein. Clone size is given for some rows only: seen once, a few or many times, or a class if the clone is expanded.

many	TRBV4-1	TRBJ2-7	CASSQVGAHGEQYF
few	TRBV25-1	TRBJ2-7	CASNRPFYEQYF
few	TRBV11-2	TRBJ2-5	CASSLGLGAGQVQETQYF
many	TRBV14	TRBJ1-6	CASSQRARNSPLHF
.	TRBV5-4	TRBJ2-7	CASSHTQGYEQYF
few	TRBV5-4	TRBJ2-5	CASSLEGGGETQYF
many	TRBV9	TRBJ2-1	CASSWKQGINEQFF
many	TRBV5-1	TRBJ2-1	CASSLVAGASNEQFF
.	TRBV12-5	TRBJ1-4	CASGPGDRGSGGEKLFF
few	TRBV15	TRBJ2-1	CATSRDRLADYNEQFF
.	TRBV11-2	TRBJ2-2	CASSPGTGQQGELFF
once	TRBV11-2	TRBJ2-2	CASSFQRGGTGELFF
.	TRBV11-2	TRBJ2-7	CASSLETGTYEQYF
few	TRBV5-1	TRBJ2-5	CASSPGQGALETQYF
few	TRBV9	TRBJ1-3	CASSSEASGNTIYF